Presented here are 19 T cell receptor beta chains from one specimen sequenced in a study of blood T cell repertoires in COVID-19. TCRdb's copy holds only in-frame clones and misses some; the assay was immunoSEQ multiplex PCR. The sample records a few hundred thousand clones, 75% to 85% being singletons. The sample was peripheral blood. The receptor set was obtained from a human donor in a cohort sampled during active COVID-19.

The chain uses TRBV3-1 (or the pseudogene TRBV3-2) and TRBJ2-3, with 7 bases identical to TRBD2. CDR3 length equals 16 residues. The V gene's germline CDR1 is LGHDT and CDR2 YNNKEL (reference sequence). The trim removed 6 bases at V and 2 bases at J, leaving 11 bases unmatched. The CDR3 DNA is TGTGCCAGCAGTCGGGGTCAGCGGGAAGTCACAGATACGCAGTATTTT. Translating it yields CASSRGQREVTDTQYF.

A few counts support this clone. The genes are TRBV12-3 or TRBV12-4 and TRBJ1-6; D gene unclear. There are 12 residues in the CDR3. Trimming shortened V by 6 bases and J by 10 bases, and 10 bases separated the two germline ends. The CDR3 DNA is TGTGCCAGCAGGGCCCATTCGTCACCCCTCCACTTT. Protein: CASRAHSSPLHF.

This rearrangement joins TRBV9 to TRBJ2-1, with TRBD1 matching over 12 bases. The CDR3 loop spans 16 amino acids. Germline trimming cut 7 bases from V and 0 bases from J; bases unmatched to any gene: 5. Per germline, CDR1 SGDLS and CDR2 YYNGEE. In DNA form, the CDR3 reads TGTGCCAGCCAGCGGGACAGGGGGCTCTCCTACAATGAGCAGTTCTTC. Amino acid sequence: CASQRDRGLSYNEQFF.

This clone appeared once. The gene calls are TRBV2 and TRBJ1-3, with D hard to call. Germline CDR1 SNHLY, CDR2 FYNNEI. This CDR3 contains 12 residues. V was cut by 7 bases and J by 0 bases, with 4 bases left in between. The CDR3 region is CASKLSGNTIYF. CDR3 DNA: TGTGCCAGCAAACTCTCTGGAAACACCATATATTTT.

The chain joins TRBV5-1 to TRBJ1-2; perhaps TRBD1 as D (5 bases). V was cut by 1 base and J by 3 bases, with 13 bases left in between. The length of the CDR3 is 15 residues. Germline CDR1 reads SGHRS; CDR2 reads YFSETQ. The CDR3 protein is CASSLSSGLDYGYTF. The CDR3 bases are TGCGCCAGCAGCTTGAGTTCAGGGTTAGACTATGGCTACACCTTC.

The V call is TRBV20-1, the J call TRBJ2-6, with D maybe TRBD1 (5 bases). Germline V lookup: CDR1 DFQATT, CDR2 SNEGSKA (reference sequence). Trimming took off 3 bases at V and 3 bases at J, with 6 bases between the two ends. The CDR3 consists of 13 residues. CDR3 DNA: TGCAGTGCTAGTACAGGTGGGGCCAACGTCCTGACTTTC. This codes for CSASTGGANVLTF.

This clone was detected only a few times. The chain links TRBV10-2 to TRBJ2-7; a possible D gene is TRBD2 (5 bases). Per germline, CDR1 WSHSY and CDR2 SAAADI. CDR3 size: 13 residues. Trimming shortened V by 8 bases and J by 6 bases, and 17 bases separated the two germline ends. The CDR3 DNA follows: TGCGCCAGCGGAGGCCCGGGCCACGGCGAGCAGTACTTC. Residues: CASGGPGHGEQYF.

The rearrangement links TRBV5-1 to TRBJ2-6; D gene unclear. This CDR3 is built from 17 residues. Trimming removed 0 bases from V and 1 base from J, with 11 bases in between. The germline V gene has CDR1 SGHRS and CDR2 YFSETQ. The CDR3 sequence: CASSLVGSPSGANVLTF. CDR3 bases: TGCGCCAGCAGCTTGGTGGGCAGTCCTTCTGGGGCCAACGTCCTGACTTTC.

This chain connects TRBV19 to TRBJ2-1, with D unclear. Per the germline V gene, CDR1 is LNHDA and CDR2 is SQIVND (reference sequence). V was pared by 3 bases and J by 3 bases, with 12 bases between. The CDR3 is made up of 15 amino acids. The CDR3 is CASSIYASSYNEQFF. The CDR3 coding sequence is TGTGCCAGTAGTATTTACGCTAGTAGCTACAATGAGCAGTTCTTC.

V is TRBV28 and J is TRBJ2-1; 7 bases align to TRBD2. The V segment lost 5 bases and the J segment 0 bases; nucleotides outside the gene matches: 4. Per the germline V gene, CDR1 is MDHEN and CDR2 is SYDVKM. There are 15 residues in the CDR3. CDR3 sequence: CASSRGEGSYNEQFF. CDR3 bases: TGTGCCAGCAGTCGAGGGGAGGGCTCCTACAATGAGCAGTTCTTC.

The chain links TRBV15 to TRBJ2-7; 8 bases fit TRBD2. The ends lost 5 bases at V and 3 bases at J; junction bases unmatched: 6. Germline-derived CDR1 and CDR2 are LNHNV and YYDKDF (reference sequence). The CDR3 length is 14 residues. The chain's CDR3 is CATSHTSGDYEQYF. Here the CDR3 DNA reads TGTGCCACCAGCCATACTAGCGGAGACTACGAGCAGTACTTC.

The gene calls are TRBV4-1 and TRBJ2-3, with 9 positions matching TRBD2. This CDR3 has 17 amino acids. Losses at the gene ends were 1 base for V and 2 bases for J; bases not matched to a gene: 7. Germline CDR1 MGHRA, CDR2 YSYEKL. The CDR3 spells CASSQGLAGLVTDTQYF. In DNA, the CDR3 is TGCGCCAGCAGCCAAGGTCTAGCGGGACTTGTCACAGATACGCAGTATTTT.

The chain is built from TRBV11-2 and TRBJ2-3; D gene unclear. The germline V and J ends were trimmed by 1 base and 0 bases, with 8 bases remaining between them. Germline V gene lookup returns CDR1 SGHAT and CDR2 FQNNGV. The CDR3 has 15 residues. CDR3 DNA: TGTGCCAGCAGCTTAGGCACATCTAGCACAGATACGCAGTATTTT. It is translated as CASSLGTSSTDTQYF.

The genes are TRBV18 and TRBJ1-6, with 10 positions matching TRBD1. Germline-derived CDR1 and CDR2 are KGHSH and LQKENI. Unmatched junction bases numbered 4, after V lost 2 bases and J lost 9 bases. The CDR3 runs to 15 residues. The CDR3 DNA follows: TGTGCCAGCTCACCAGCAGGGACAGGGGTTTCACCCCTCCACTTT. Protein: CASSPAGTGVSPLHF.

The chain joins TRBV5-1 to TRBJ2-5; 12 nucleotides match TRBD2. Per germline, CDR1 SGHRS and CDR2 YFSETQ. This CDR3 region has 18 residues. J gave up 4 bases and V 3 bases, and 13 bases lay outside the gene matches. In DNA form, the CDR3 reads TGCGCCAGCAGCTCCTCTCTAGCGGGAGGGCCGTCGGGAGAGACCCAGTACTTC. It specifies CASSSSLAGGPSGETQYF.

This clone was observed a handful of times. V and J are TRBV4-1 and TRBJ2-3; D gene unclear. The CDR3 consists of 16 residues. The V gene's germline CDR1 is MGHRA and CDR2 YSYEKL. Trimming shortened V by 5 bases and J by 6 bases, and 21 bases separated the two germline ends. CDR3 sequence reads: CASSSKERAAADTQYF. The CDR3 DNA follows: TGCGCCAGCAGCTCTAAAGAGCGAGCCGCCGCGGATACGCAGTATTTT.

V usage is TRBV28 and J usage is TRBJ2-5, with TRBD1 identical over 9 bases. Germline V lookup: CDR1 MDHEN, CDR2 SYDVKM. V shed 5 bases and J 5 bases; nucleotides not matched to a gene: 9. There are 15 residues in the CDR3. The CDR3 bases are TGTGCCAGCAGTACGGACAGGGGCCCTCGGGAGACCCAGTACTTC. This translates into CASSTDRGPRETQYF.

The chain links TRBV27 to TRBJ2-3, with 10 bases matching TRBD2. The CDR3 spans 17 residues. The junction had 9 bases not matched to a gene; V was cut back by 4 bases and J by 2 bases. Germline V gene data show CDR1 as MNHEY and CDR2 as SMNVEV (reference sequence). For the CDR3, the DNA is TGTGCCAGCAGTTCCCGGACTAGCGGACCTAACACAGATACGCAGTATTTT. Amino acid sequence: CASSSRTSGPNTDTQYF.

This chain uses TRBV12-5 with TRBJ2-1; 7 bases match TRBD2. The CDR3 is made up of 16 amino acids. V lost 0 bases and J lost 5; bases outside the gene matches: 7. Germline CDR1 reads LGHNT; CDR2 reads FRNRAP. The CDR3 spells CASGLVVGRTNNEQFF. The CDR3 DNA reads TGTGCTAGTGGTTTGGTAGTCGGGAGGACCAACAATGAGCAGTTCTTC.